The T cell receptor (beta chain) under discussion was sequenced for a study of cytomegalovirus exposure and HLA in healthy donors. Study overall: The study's early data release held approximately 91 million unique TCRs from HLA-typed donors.

Only a few counts were recorded for this clone. Antigen unknown. CDR3 length: 13 residues. The germline V gene has CDR1 SGHTA and CDR2 FQGNSA. Trimming took off 4 bases at V and 4 bases at J, with 9 bases between the two ends. Overall study results and limits: Researchers catalogued under 200 TCR beta chains as cytomegalovirus-associated.

In the PCR, 60 Vbeta and 13 Jbeta primers were used. Method: immunoSEQ multiplex PCR; TCRdb's copy keeps in-frame clones and lacks some. This sample yields under 130,000 clones, of which more than 9.5% are seen a single time; more than 15% belongs to the top ten. The sequencing input was PBMCs. V gene TRBV7-2 combines with J gene TRBJ2-3; D gene uncertain. The sequence derives from a man aged 40-49 years in good health and CMV-seropositive. Written as DNA, the CDR3 is TGTGCCAGCAGCTCCCCCGTTCCAGATACGCAGTATTTT. As protein: CASSSPVPDTQYF.